The next 21 T cell receptor beta chains were all read from a single sample in a study of T cells in Graves' hyperthyroidism and ophthalmopathy. Researchers amplified the TCR beta CDR3 regions from RNA transcripts. An initial round of RT-PCR targeting the TCR CDR3 relied on the HTBI primer set. TCRdb re-called the multiplex PCR reads with MiXCR, one entry per CDR3 protein. The sample includes roughly 350,000 distinct CDR3 sequences, roughly 14% of them seen just once. Sample: blood. The receptors were sampled from a woman aged 25 to 39 with Graves' hyperthyroidism.

This clonotype came up many times. This chain joins TRBV28 and TRBJ1-2; 7 bases map to TRBD1. The CDR3 has 15 residues. Germline CDR1 and CDR2: MDHEN and SYDVKM. J was trimmed by 4 bases and V by 5 bases; bases with no gene match: 10. CDR3 bases: TGTGCCAGCAGTACACCAGGGGGAACGGTCTATGGCTACACCTTC. Its translation: CASSTPGGTVYGYTF.

The V gene is TRBV18, the J gene TRBJ2-1, with D uncertain. V lost 0 bases and J lost 10, with 19 bases in between. The germline V gene has CDR1 KGHSH and CDR2 LQKENI. CDR3 length equals 16 residues. CDR3: CASSPPLRTQRNEQFF. As DNA, the CDR3 is TGTGCCAGCTCACCACCTTTGAGGACCCAGCGAAACGAGCAGTTCTTC.

This clonotype was observed at least ten times. The chain employs TRBV12-3 or TRBV12-4 and TRBJ2-1; 12 nucleotides match TRBD2. This CDR3 is 15 amino acids long. V shed 8 bases, J shed 5 bases, and the junction held 7 bases outside the gene matches. Here the CDR3 DNA reads TGTGCCAGCTTAAGGACTAGCGGGGCGAACAATGAGCAGTTCTTC. It translates to CASLRTSGANNEQFF.

This clonotype turned up a few times. For the CDR3, the DNA is TGTGCCAGCAGCTTGGGCGCGCAGAGTAGCACAGATACGCAGTATTTT. It specifies CASSLGAQSSTDTQYF. The chain has TRBV7-3 and TRBJ2-3; D gene unclear. Trimming removed 3 bases at V and 0 bases at J, with 13 bases between. This CDR3 contains 16 residues. The germline V gene has CDR1 SGHTA and CDR2 FQGTGA.

This clonotype has a handful of counts. The chain joins TRBV25-1 to TRBJ2-7, with 8 nucleotides matching TRBD2. CDR1 and CDR2 (germline): MGHDK, SYGVNS. The CDR3 consists of 17 residues. J was trimmed by 4 bases and V by 6 bases; bases with no gene match: 17. CDR3 DNA: TGTGCCAGCAGCCCCCCGTCCAGCGGGAGTACATCATACGAGCAGTACTTC. Protein: CASSPPSSGSTSYEQYF.

This clonotype was counted many times. This sequence joins TRBV11-3 and TRBJ2-2; no firm D call. Germline V CDR1 and CDR2: SGHNT, YENEEA. The V gene lost 2 bases and the J gene lost 5 bases, with 6 bases spanning the gap. The CDR3 is made up of 13 amino acids. The CDR3 sequence: CASSLRITGELFF. The CDR3 DNA follows: TGTGCCAGCAGCTTAAGGATTACCGGGGAGCTGTTTTTT.

This clonotype was picked up many times. The chain links TRBV12-3 or TRBV12-4 to TRBJ2-2; TRBD1 matches 10 bases. The V and J ends lost 5 bases and 4 bases, in that order; junction bases with no gene match: 1. The CDR3 spans 14 residues. The CDR3 region is CASSRQGATGELFF. CDR3 coding DNA: TGTGCCAGCAGTCGACAGGGGGCCACCGGGGAGCTGTTTTTT.

This clonotype has a handful of counts. This chain joins TRBV6-5 and TRBJ2-1; D uncertain. The germline V gene encodes CDR1 MNHEY and CDR2 SVGAGI. The CDR3 extends over 13 amino acids. Trimming took off 0 bases at V and 6 bases at J, with 6 bases between the two ends. The CDR3 region is CASSYSPGNEQFF. DNA for the CDR3: TGTGCCAGCAGTTACTCCCCTGGCAATGAGCAGTTCTTC.

This clonotype was detected many times. V usage is TRBV19 and J usage is TRBJ2-1, with TRBD2 matching over 8 bases. The CDR3 length is 15 residues. Germline lookup yields CDR1 LNHDA and CDR2 SQIVND (reference sequence). Trimming cost V 7 bases and J 5 bases; bases outside gene matches: 10. Here the CDR3 DNA reads TGTGCCAGTATGATATCGGGAGGGATACACAATGAGCAGTTCTTC. It specifies CASMISGGIHNEQFF.

V usage is TRBV4-1 and J usage is TRBJ2-5; D unresolved. Germline V CDR1 and CDR2: MGHRA, YSYEKL. V lost 0 bases, J lost 3 bases, and 11 bases lay in between. The CDR3 has 15 residues. CDR3: CASSQDSPGEETQYF. CDR3 sequence (DNA): TGCGCCAGCAGCCAAGATTCCCCGGGTGAAGAGACCCAGTACTTC.

V is TRBV3-1 and J is TRBJ2-7, with TRBD2 identical over 9 bases. CDR1 LGHDT and CDR2 YNNKEL come from the germline V gene (reference sequence). This CDR3 is 17 amino acids long. V shed 1 base, J shed 0 bases, and the junction held 7 bases outside the gene matches. The CDR3 loop is CASSQGGGLASSYEQYF. CDR3 in DNA: TGTGCCAGCAGCCAAGGGGGAGGACTAGCGAGCTCCTACGAGCAGTACTTC.

This clonotype has at least ten counts. The chain couples TRBV12-3 or TRBV12-4 to TRBJ2-5; D might be TRBD1 (5 bases). V lost 7 bases, J lost 7 bases, and 19 bases lay in between. The CDR3 runs 14 residues. The CDR3 DNA reads as TGTGCCAGCAACTGGGGCGACGGCCCGAGGACCCAGTACTTC. This sequence encodes CASNWGDGPRTQYF.

This clonotype has a count of ten or more. V and J are TRBV28 and TRBJ2-2; 9 bases are a match to TRBD2. The germline gives CDR1 MDHEN, CDR2 SYDVKM. The CDR3 is 14 residues long. Trimming removed 5 bases from V and 5 bases from J; junction bases left unmatched: 3. CDR3 coding DNA: TGTGCCAGCAGTATAGCGGGAGTGACCGGGGAGCTGTTTTTT. Protein product: CASSIAGVTGELFF.

As regards this clonotype: At one boundary the junction diverges from the germline segment, which might be a read error. The J gene is TRBJ2-1, the V gene TRBV6-2 or TRBV6-3; possible D gene TRBD2, 6 bases. Germline V gives CDR1 MNHEY, CDR2 SVGEGT. This CDR3 spans 14 amino acids. In DNA form, the CDR3 reads TGTACCAGCAGCCCGGGACTGCGGGGCAATGAGCAGTTCTTC. It translates to CTSSPGLRGNEQFF.

This clonotype has a count of ten or more. The genes are TRBV12-3 or TRBV12-4 and TRBJ1-3; D ambiguous. The V and J ends lost 2 bases and 3 bases respectively, with 5 bases between them. CDR3 size: 13 residues. CDR3 DNA: TGTGCCAGCAGTTTAACCCTTGGAAACACCATATATTTT. Its translation: CASSLTLGNTIYF.

J is TRBJ2-2 and V is TRBV7-9, with 11 bases fitting TRBD1. Trimming cost V 4 bases and J 4 bases; bases outside gene matches: 5. The CDR3 has 16 residues. Germline CDR1 SEHNR, CDR2 FQNEAQ (reference sequence). The DNA for the CDR3 is TGTGCCAGCAGCTCCGGGACAGGGGGGGTCACCGGGGAGCTGTTTTTT. Amino acid sequence: CASSSGTGGVTGELFF.

In this sample, this clonotype turned up many times. This sequence joins TRBV7-2 and TRBJ2-3; maybe TRBD1 (6 bases). The CDR3 covers 15 residues. V gave up 2 bases and J gave up 6 bases, with 15 bases separating them. Germline CDR1 and CDR2: SGHTA and FQGNSA. The CDR3 region has the DNA TGTGCCAGCAGCTTAAGAAACGACAGGAAGGATACGCAGTATTTT. Amino acid sequence: CASSLRNDRKDTQYF.

This clonotype was found a few times. J is TRBJ2-2 and V is TRBV12-3 or TRBV12-4; 9 bases are a match to TRBD1. Trimming removed 6 bases from V and 7 bases from J; junction bases left unmatched: 6. CDR3 length: 14 amino acids. The CDR3 protein is CASSRTGEGGELFF. The CDR3 DNA reads as TGTGCCAGCAGCAGGACAGGGGAGGGCGGGGAGCTGTTTTTT.

The chain carries TRBV20-1 and TRBJ2-1, with D perhaps matching TRBD1 (5 bases). The V end lost 5 bases, the J end lost 5 bases, and 19 bases lay between the germline ends. The CDR3 runs 15 residues. The germline V gene encodes CDR1 DFQATT and CDR2 SNEGSKA (reference sequence). CDR3 in amino acids: CSAGSSGNVHNEQFF. The DNA of the CDR3 is TGCAGTGCTGGCAGCTCAGGGAACGTGCACAATGAGCAGTTCTTC.

Many counts were recorded for this clonotype. This chain connects TRBV15 to TRBJ2-1; D might be TRBD1 (5 bases). Germline CDR1 and CDR2: LNHNV and YYDKDF (reference sequence). V was pared by 1 base and J by 7 bases, with 8 bases between. The CDR3 spans 13 residues. Here the CDR3 DNA reads TGTGCCACCAGCAGAGTCGACAGTAATGAGCAGTTCTTC. Protein sequence: CATSRVDSNEQFF.

This clonotype has a handful of counts. The chain carries TRBV6-1 and TRBJ2-3; no clear D gene. The germline V and J ends were trimmed by 3 bases and 2 bases, with 12 bases remaining between them. CDR3 length equals 15 residues. Germline CDR1 is MNHNS and CDR2 is SASEGT. The CDR3 here is CASSDPWASTDTQYF. For the CDR3, the DNA is TGTGCCAGCAGTGATCCGTGGGCGTCCACAGATACGCAGTATTTT.